The rows below give T cell receptor beta chains drawn from one sample of a study of T cells after yellow fever vaccination. TCRdb re-called the 5' RACE reads with MiXCR, one entry per CDR3 protein. The table has around 610,000 distinct CDR3 sequences, approximately 13% seen once. The sequencing here drew on PBMCs, taken on the day of the yellow fever booster vaccination. These receptors were collected from a man under 40 who received the YFV17D yellow fever vaccine. The CDR3 runs from the conserved cysteine through the conserved F or W.

v_call	j_call	cdr3_aa
TRBV5-1	TRBJ1-4	CASSAAFNGKLFF
TRBV12-3/TRBV12-4	TRBJ2-1	CASRESGKSYNEQFF
TRBV18	TRBJ2-7	CASSPSGSRFYTGGTYEQYF
TRBV5-4	TRBJ2-5	CASSFSGNLQETQYF
TRBV5-5	TRBJ2-3	CASSFRLAGVESTDTQYF
TRBV12-3/TRBV12-4	TRBJ2-7	CASSHFRDRLEQYF
TRBV4-2	TRBJ2-3	CASSQDSGGGDTQYF
TRBV6-1	TRBJ2-5	CAGSSRGQETQYF
TRBV29-1	TRBJ2-1	CSVKGGGVGEQFF
TRBV5-4	TRBJ2-7	CASSPDRASEQYF
TRBV7-9	TRBJ2-1	CASSGTQWTSGTSLLFF
TRBV6-2/TRBV6-3	TRBJ2-7	CASGQFEGYEQYF
TRBV27	TRBJ2-3	CATQVAPGTDTQYF
TRBV20-1	TRBJ2-1	CSARDPRLTNEQFF
TRBV10-3	TRBJ2-5	CAISDGLAGGRGQETQYF
TRBV20-1	TRBJ2-5	CSARDPSRGETQYF
TRBV10-2	TRBJ2-7	CASRREGLHEQYF
TRBV29-1	TRBJ2-7	CSVQLASGIDEQYF
TRBV7-2	TRBJ2-1	CASSIRLERGEQFF
TRBV5-1	TRBJ2-1	CASSLSVVYNEQFF
TRBV18	TRBJ2-5	CASSPVYDAYQETQYF
TRBV30	TRBJ2-2	CAWRPFRGGNTGELFF
TRBV28	TRBJ2-6	CASSLPGDGANVLTF
TRBV7-6	TRBJ2-1	CASSFSTVSYNEQFF
TRBV27	TRBJ2-3	CASSPSDRGLTDTQYF
TRBV19	TRBJ2-7	CASSIGTATYEQYF